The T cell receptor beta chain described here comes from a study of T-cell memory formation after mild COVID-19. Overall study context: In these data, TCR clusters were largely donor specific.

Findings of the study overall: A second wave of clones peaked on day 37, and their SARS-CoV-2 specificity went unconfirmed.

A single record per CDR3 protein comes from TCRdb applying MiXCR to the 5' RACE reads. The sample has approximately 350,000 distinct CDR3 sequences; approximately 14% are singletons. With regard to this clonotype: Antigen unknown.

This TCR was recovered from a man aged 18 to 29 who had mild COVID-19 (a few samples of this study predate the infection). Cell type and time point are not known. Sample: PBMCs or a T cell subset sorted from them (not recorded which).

The DNA for the CDR3 is TGTGCCAGCAGTTTAGGGGGGGGAGACATTCAGTACTTC. As protein: CASSLGGGDIQYF. This chain links TRBV12-3 or TRBV12-4 with TRBJ2-4; 7 nucleotides line up with TRBD2. V lost 1 base, J lost 8 bases, and 2 bases stayed unmatched. The CDR3 sequence is 13 residues long.